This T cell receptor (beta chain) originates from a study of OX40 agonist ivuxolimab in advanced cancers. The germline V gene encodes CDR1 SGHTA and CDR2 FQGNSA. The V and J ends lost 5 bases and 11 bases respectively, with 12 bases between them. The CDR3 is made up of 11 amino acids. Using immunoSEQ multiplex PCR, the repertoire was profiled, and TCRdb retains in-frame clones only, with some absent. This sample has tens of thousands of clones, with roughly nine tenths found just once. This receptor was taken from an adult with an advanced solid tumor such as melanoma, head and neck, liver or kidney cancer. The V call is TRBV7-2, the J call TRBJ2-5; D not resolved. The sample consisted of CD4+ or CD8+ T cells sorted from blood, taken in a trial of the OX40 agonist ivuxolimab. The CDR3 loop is CASSQTRWQYF. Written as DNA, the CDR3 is TGTGCCAGCAGCCAAACCCGCTGGCAGTACTTC.